The next 24 T cell receptor beta chains were all read from a single sample in a study of blood T cell repertoires in COVID-19. The table came from immunoSEQ multiplex PCR; TCRdb's copy has only in-frame clones and leaves some out. The table includes approximately 200,000 clones, approximately 80% detected once. The sample was PBMCs or T cells enriched from blood (not recorded which). These receptors were collected from a woman between 35 and 50 years old with acute COVID-19.

A single count supports this clone. J is TRBJ2-3 and V is TRBV6-5, with TRBD2 matching 11 bases. The CDR3 has 15 amino acids. The germline CDR1 and CDR2 sequences are MNHEY and SVGAGI. V trimming: 5 bases; J trimming: 5 bases; junction bases outside the gene matches: 6. CDR3: CASSLSGRALDTQYF. CDR3 coding DNA: TGTGCCAGCAGTCTTAGCGGGAGGGCGTTAGATACGCAGTATTTT.

This clone was picked up a small number of times. V and J are TRBV28 and TRBJ2-5, with D hard to call. Germline V gene sequence: CDR1 MDHEN, CDR2 SYDVKM. V was shortened by 2 bases and J by 7 bases, with 14 bases between the two germline ends. The CDR3 length is 14 residues. CDR3 sequence reads: CASSLMTPPGTQYF. In nucleotides, the CDR3 is TGTGCCAGCAGTTTAATGACACCACCCGGGACCCAGTACTTC.

This clone came up many times. This rearrangement joins TRBV6-1 to TRBJ1-1; 7 bases map to TRBD1. The CDR3 runs 14 residues. The J segment lost 0 bases and the V segment lost 3 bases, leaving 1 base of the junction unmatched. CDR1 and CDR2 from the germline V gene are MNHNS and SASEGT. The CDR3 sequence: CASSEGQLNTEAFF. DNA of the CDR3: TGTGCCAGCAGTGAGGGACAGTTGAACACTGAAGCTTTCTTT.

V usage is TRBV25-1 and J usage is TRBJ1-6; D call uncertain. The CDR3 loop spans 16 amino acids. Trimming shortened V by 1 base and J by 1 base, and 8 bases separated the two germline ends. Looked up from germline, CDR1 is MGHDK and CDR2 is SYGVNS. The CDR3 DNA is TGTGCCAGCAGTGAATTGGGCGCGTCCTATAATTCACCCCTCCACTTT. This translates into CASSELGASYNSPLHF.

The chain combines TRBV18 with TRBJ2-7; 12 nucleotides line up with TRBD1. In germline, CDR1 is KGHSH, CDR2 LQKENI. Trimming removed 6 bases from V and 4 bases from J; junction bases left unmatched: 10. The CDR3 consists of 16 residues. The CDR3 protein is CASSPLGTGGSYEQYF. The DNA for the CDR3 is TGTGCCAGCTCTCCTTTAGGGACAGGGGGCTCGTACGAGCAGTACTTC.

The chain uses TRBV6-1 and TRBJ1-1; the match to TRBD1 covers 7 bases. With 4 bases clipped from V and 4 bases from J, the junction kept 12 bases outside the gene matches. The CDR3 totals 16 residues. Germline values: CDR1 MNHNS, CDR2 SASEGT. DNA for the CDR3: TGTGCCAGCAGTGGGTACAGGGGACCCGGGGGCACTGAAGCTTTCTTT. This gives the protein CASSGYRGPGGTEAFF.

J is TRBJ2-7 and V is TRBV30, with 7 bases that match TRBD1. The V segment lost 2 bases and the J segment 2 bases; nucleotides outside the gene matches: 6. The CDR3 sequence is 14 residues long. Germline V gene sequence: CDR1 GTSNPN, CDR2 SVGIG (reference sequence). CDR3 sequence: CAWSTGTVTYEQYF. In DNA, the CDR3 is TGTGCCTGGAGTACCGGGACAGTCACCTACGAGCAGTACTTC.

The chain couples TRBV5-1 to TRBJ1-2, with D possibly matching TRBD1 (5 bases). CDR3 length: 14 residues. Trimming removed 4 bases at V and 4 bases at J, with 14 bases between. Germline assignment: CDR1 SGHRS and CDR2 YFSETQ. The CDR3 bases are TGCGCCAGCAGCCCTGGAGGGGTTGGCTATGGCTACACCTTC. It yields the protein CASSPGGVGYGYTF.

This clone was counted between two and nine times. This chain connects TRBV28 to TRBJ1-5, with D possibly being TRBD1 (6 bases). This CDR3 is 13 amino acids long. V lost 7 bases, J lost 9 bases, and 16 bases lay in between. The germline V gene encodes CDR1 MDHEN and CDR2 SYDVKM. CDR3 amino acids: CASTNIRGGPQHF. The CDR3 bases are TGTGCCAGCACCAACATTAGGGGGGGGCCCCAGCATTTT. The full variable domain, with the rest looked up from reference TRBV28 and TRBJ1-5, is DVKVTQSSRYLVKRTGEKVFLECVQDMDHENMFWYRQDPGLGLRLIYFSYDVKMKEKGDIPEGYSVSREKKERFSLILESASTNQTSMYLCASTNIRGGPQHFGDGTRLSIL.

This clone was found a few times. The chain couples TRBV10-2 to TRBJ2-2, with D perhaps matching TRBD1 (6 bases). Per the germline V gene, CDR1 is WSHSY and CDR2 is SAAADI. V gave up 6 bases and J gave up 5 bases, with 7 bases separating them. The CDR3 sequence is 12 residues long. CDR3 in DNA: TGCGCCAGCAGAACAGGGACCGGGGAGCTGTTTTTT. It codes for CASRTGTGELFF.

The V call is TRBV7-9, the J call TRBJ2-2, with TRBD1 identical over 9 bases. V lost 6 bases to trimming and J lost 4 bases; unmatched junction nucleotides: 3. The CDR3 length is 14 residues. Germline V lookup: CDR1 SEHNR, CDR2 FQNEAQ (reference sequence). DNA of the CDR3: TGTGCCAGCAGTTTGGACAGGGGCACCGGGGAGCTGTTTTTT. Translated: CASSLDRGTGELFF.

J is TRBJ1-5 and V is TRBV28; possibly TRBD1 for D (5 bases). The CDR3 is 16 residues long. V lost 6 bases, J lost 7 bases, and 22 bases lay in between. Germline lookup yields CDR1 MDHEN and CDR2 SYDVKM. CDR3 region: CASSPPGVGARQPQHF. DNA for the CDR3: TGTGCCAGCAGCCCCCCGGGGGTTGGGGCACGGCAGCCCCAGCATTTT.

This chain uses TRBV7-2 with TRBJ2-7; D gene unclear. The germline gives CDR1 SGHTA, CDR2 FQGNSA. V shed 6 bases and J shed 0 bases, with 6 bases lying between them. CDR3 length: 12 residues. CDR3 DNA: TGTGCCAGCAGTCCTACCTCCTACGAGCAGTACTTC. Encoded protein: CASSPTSYEQYF. The complete variable domain, with remaining parts taken from reference TRBV7-2 and TRBJ2-7, reads GAGVSQSPSNKVTEKGKDVELRCDPISGHTALYWYRQSLGQGLEFLIYFQGNSAPDKSGLPSDRFSAERTGGSVSTLTIQRTQQEDSAVYLCASSPTSYEQYFGPGTRLTVT.

V is TRBV5-1 and J is TRBJ2-3, with 7 bases matching TRBD1. Trimming cost V 2 bases and J 1 base; bases outside gene matches: 7. Germline V CDR1 and CDR2: SGHRS, YFSETQ. The CDR3 is 16 residues long. In DNA, the CDR3 is TGCGCCAGCAGCTTCGGGACAGCCCAACGCACAGATACGCAGTATTTT. Its protein product is CASSFGTAQRTDTQYF.

The chain carries TRBV5-1 and TRBJ2-7; 7 nucleotides agree with TRBD1. The germline CDR1 and CDR2 sequences are SGHRS and YFSETQ. V was clipped by 5 bases and J by 7 bases; unmatched bases: 9. CDR3 length equals 13 residues. The CDR3 loop reads CASRIDRVGEQYF. CDR3 nucleotide sequence: TGCGCCAGCAGAATCGACAGGGTGGGGGAGCAGTACTTC.

The chain recombines TRBV11-2 with TRBJ1-1; D is uncertain. This CDR3 has 15 residues. Trimming removed 4 bases from V and 0 bases from J, with 12 bases in between. Germline values: CDR1 SGHAT, CDR2 FQNNGV. The DNA for the CDR3 is TGTGCCAGCAGCTCCCGATTCGGGATGAACACTGAAGCTTTCTTT. It is translated as CASSSRFGMNTEAFF. Full variable domain (rest looked up from reference TRBV11-2 and TRBJ1-1): EAGVAQSPRYKIIEKRQSVAFWCNPISGHATLYWYQQILGQGPKLLIQFQNNGVVDDSQLPKDRFSAERLKGVDSTLKIQPAKLEDSAVYLCASSSRFGMNTEAFFGQGTRLTVV.

The genes are TRBV12-5 and TRBJ2-1; D unresolved. The CDR3 contains 12 residues. Per the germline V gene, CDR1 is LGHNT and CDR2 is FRNRAP. Deletions cut 1 base from V and 9 bases from J, with 7 bases between. CDR3 in DNA: TGTGCTAGTGGTTTGGATGTCAGTGAGCAGTTCTTC. The encoded protein is CASGLDVSEQFF.

The rearrangement uses TRBV7-2 and TRBJ1-6; 7 positions agree with TRBD1. This CDR3 has 14 amino acids. Germline CDR1 and CDR2: SGHTA and FQGNSA. With 2 bases clipped from V and 11 bases from J, the junction kept 6 bases outside the gene matches. CDR3 amino acids: CASSLNRGQPPLHF. CDR3 sequence (DNA): TGTGCCAGCAGCTTAAATAGGGGACAGCCACCCCTCCACTTT. Complete variable domain (other parts from reference TRBV7-2 and TRBJ1-6): GAGVSQSPSNKVTEKGKDVELRCDPISGHTALYWYRQSLGQGLEFLIYFQGNSAPDKSGLPSDRFSAERTGGSVSTLTIQRTQQEDSAVYLCASSLNRGQPPLHFGNGTRLTVT.

The V and J genes are TRBV14 and TRBJ2-7, with 8 bases fitting TRBD1. CDR3 length equals 15 residues. J was trimmed by 7 bases and V by 1 base; bases with no gene match: 9. The germline gives CDR1 SGHDN, CDR2 FVKESK. The CDR3 sequence: CASSQGTGGPWEQYF. In DNA form, the CDR3 reads TGTGCCAGCAGCCAAGGCACAGGGGGTCCTTGGGAGCAGTACTTC.

The chain links TRBV12-3 or TRBV12-4 to TRBJ2-3; D call uncertain. Trimming cost V 7 bases and J 2 bases, with 7 bases left between them. This CDR3 region has 12 residues. CDR3 region: CASTPVTDTQYF. The DNA for the CDR3 is TGTGCCAGCACCCCAGTCACAGATACGCAGTATTTT.

The CDR3 nucleotides read TGCGCCAGCAGCTTGTTAGGGACATCTACTGAAGCTTTCTTT. Protein sequence: CASSLLGTSTEAFF. The chain recombines TRBV5-1 with TRBJ1-1; D might be TRBD1 (6 bases). Germline CDR1 is SGHRS and CDR2 is YFSETQ. V lost 1 base to trimming and J lost 5 bases, with 12 bases between them. CDR3 length: 14 residues. Looking up the rest from reference TRBV5-1 and TRBJ1-1 gives the full variable domain: KAGVTQTPRYLIKTRGQQVTLSCSPISGHRSVSWYQQTPGQGLQFLFEYFSETQRNKGNFPGRFSGRQFSNSRSEMNVSTLELGDSALYLCASSLLGTSTEAFFGQGTRLTVV.

This rearrangement joins TRBV30 to TRBJ1-1; D might be TRBD1 (5 bases). Germline V gene sequence: CDR1 GTSNPN, CDR2 SVGIG (reference sequence). This CDR3 has 15 amino acids. V lost 5 bases to trimming and J lost 4 bases, with 20 bases between them. CDR3 residues: CAWVIAGSRFTEAFF. DNA of the CDR3: TGTGCCTGGGTGATCGCAGGGTCGAGGTTCACTGAAGCTTTCTTT.

The CDR3 sequence: CASSSYRQAYGYTF. The CDR3 DNA reads TGTGCCAGCAGTTCCTACCGACAGGCCTATGGCTACACCTTC. V gene TRBV27 combines with J gene TRBJ1-2; a possible D gene is TRBD1 (6 bases). Germline assignment: CDR1 MNHEY and CDR2 SMNVEV (reference sequence). The CDR3 runs to 14 residues. V lost 4 bases and J 4 bases, leaving 13 bases between the germline ends.

The chain has TRBV2 and TRBJ1-6; 8 bases agree with TRBD1. Germline V gene lookup returns CDR1 SNHLY and CDR2 FYNNEI. CDR3 size: 14 residues. V shed 8 bases and J 8 bases; nucleotides not matched to a gene: 8. The CDR3, as DNA: TGTGCCAGCGGGGGAAGACAGGGGTATTCACCCCTCCACTTT. Its translation is CASGGRQGYSPLHF. Supplemented by reference TRBV2 and TRBJ1-6, the full variable domain reads EPEVTQTPSHQVTQMGQEVILRCVPISNHLYFYWYRQILGQKVEFLVSFYNNEISEKSEIFDDQFSVERPDGSNFTLKIRSTKLEDSAMYFCASGGRQGYSPLHFGNGTRLTVT.